This T cell receptor beta chain was identified during a study of blood T cell repertoires in COVID-19. CDR3 length: 15 amino acids. V was pared by 5 bases and J by 0 bases, with 7 bases of the junction left unmatched. Germline V gene data show CDR1 as SNHLY and CDR2 as FYNNEI. Sequenced by immunoSEQ multiplex PCR; TCRdb stores in-frame clones only, minus some. This sample has over 130,000 clones, with 70% to 85% found just once. The sequencing sample was made of PBMCs or T cells enriched from blood (not recorded which). V usage is TRBV2 and J usage is TRBJ2-7, with TRBD1 matching 7 bases. The receptor's source is a woman younger than 35 who had been exposed to COVID-19. The CDR3 reads CASSRTGLSSYEQYF. CDR3 nucleotide sequence: TGTGCCAGCAGTCGGACAGGCCTTAGCTCCTACGAGCAGTACTTC.